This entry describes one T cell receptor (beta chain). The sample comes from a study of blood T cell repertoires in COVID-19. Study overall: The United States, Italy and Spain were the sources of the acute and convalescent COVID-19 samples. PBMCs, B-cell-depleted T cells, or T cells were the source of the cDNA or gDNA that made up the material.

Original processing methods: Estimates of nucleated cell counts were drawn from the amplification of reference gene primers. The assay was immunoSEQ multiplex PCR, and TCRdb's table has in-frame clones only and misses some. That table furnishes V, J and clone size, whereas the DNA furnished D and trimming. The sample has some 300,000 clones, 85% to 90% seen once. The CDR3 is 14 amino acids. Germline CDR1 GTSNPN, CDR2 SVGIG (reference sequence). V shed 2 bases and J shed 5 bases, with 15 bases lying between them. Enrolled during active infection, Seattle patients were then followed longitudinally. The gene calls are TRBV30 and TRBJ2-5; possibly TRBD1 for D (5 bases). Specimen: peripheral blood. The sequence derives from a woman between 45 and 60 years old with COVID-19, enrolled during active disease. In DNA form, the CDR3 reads TGTGCCTGGAGTCGGACAAGGGGTCGGGAGACCCAGTACTTC. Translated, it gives CAWSRTRGRETQYF.